The clone carrying this TCR beta chain was detected only once. Profiling relied on immunoSEQ multiplex PCR, and the TCRdb table lists in-frame clones only, not all of them. The table lists approximately 490,000 clones, 78% of them singletons. Trimming removed 3 bases from V and 5 bases from J, with 17 bases in between. This CDR3 has 15 amino acids. The germline V gene encodes CDR1 SGHAT and CDR2 FQDESV (reference sequence). The data were taken from a study of shared T cell receptors in the human thymus. The same data also contributed to another study, on human thymus T cells. From that report: All donors were healthy Finnish infants who were undergoing corrective surgery to treat congenital heart defects. During corrective heart surgery, resections were taken, and the thymus tissue came from them. Thymic and blood repertoires appeared to carry a bias in their V and J gene usage. What related research reported was that thymic repertoires overlapped highly among unrelated individuals.

The chain recombines TRBV11-1 with TRBJ2-7, with D possibly TRBD1 on 5 matching bases. This clonotype was sampled from a boy younger than two with a congenital heart defect. What was sequenced was thymocytes. The CDR3: CASSLQGRFFHEQYF. The CDR3 DNA follows: TGTGCCAGCAGCTTGCAGGGTAGATTCTTCCACGAGCAGTACTTC.